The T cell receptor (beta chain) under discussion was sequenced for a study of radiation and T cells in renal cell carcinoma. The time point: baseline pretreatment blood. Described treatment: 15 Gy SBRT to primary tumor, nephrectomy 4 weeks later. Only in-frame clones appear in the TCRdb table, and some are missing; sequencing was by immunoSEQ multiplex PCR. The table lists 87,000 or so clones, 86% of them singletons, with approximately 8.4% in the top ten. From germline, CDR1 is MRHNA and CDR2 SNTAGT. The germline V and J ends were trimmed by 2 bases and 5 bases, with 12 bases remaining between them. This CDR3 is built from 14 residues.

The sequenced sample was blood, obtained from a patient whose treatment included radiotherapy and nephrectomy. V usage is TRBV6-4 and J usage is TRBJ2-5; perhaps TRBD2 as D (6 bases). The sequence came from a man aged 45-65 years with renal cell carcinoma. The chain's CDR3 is CASSDGGVWETQYF. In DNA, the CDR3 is TGTGCCAGCAGTGACGGAGGGGTTTGGGAGACCCAGTACTTC.